The T cell receptor (beta chain) described here comes from a study of follicular helper T cells after annual influenza vaccination. Measured with immunoSEQ multiplex PCR; TCRdb has only the in-frame clones, and not every one. The sample has 9,900 or so clones; around 79% are singletons. Germline V gene data show CDR1 as SGHAT and CDR2 as FQDESV (reference sequence). CDR3 size: 14 residues. The V and J ends lost 6 bases and 5 bases, in that order; junction bases with no gene match: 9. The source is an adult who received the influenza vaccine. The sequenced sample was CXCR5- memory CD4+ T cells sorted from blood, obtained 6 weeks after influenza vaccination. The J gene is TRBJ2-5, the V gene TRBV11-1, with 7 bases aligning to TRBD1. The CDR3, as DNA: TGTGCCAGCAGTACCGACAGGGCTTTGGAGACCCAGTACTTC. This gives the protein CASSTDRALETQYF.